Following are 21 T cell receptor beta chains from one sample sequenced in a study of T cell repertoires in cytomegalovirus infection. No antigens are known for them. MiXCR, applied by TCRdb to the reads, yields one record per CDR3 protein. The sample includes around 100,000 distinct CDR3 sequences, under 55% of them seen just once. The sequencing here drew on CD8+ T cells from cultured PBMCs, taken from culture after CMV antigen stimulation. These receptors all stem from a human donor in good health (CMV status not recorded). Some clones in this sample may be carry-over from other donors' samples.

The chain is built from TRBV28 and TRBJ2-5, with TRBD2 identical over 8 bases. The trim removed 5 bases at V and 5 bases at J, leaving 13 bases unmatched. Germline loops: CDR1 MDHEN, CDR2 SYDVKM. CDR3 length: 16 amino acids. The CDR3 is CASSREGVSGAETQYF. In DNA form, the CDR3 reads TGTGCCAGCAGTCGAGAGGGGGTTAGCGGGGCGGAGACCCAGTACTTC.

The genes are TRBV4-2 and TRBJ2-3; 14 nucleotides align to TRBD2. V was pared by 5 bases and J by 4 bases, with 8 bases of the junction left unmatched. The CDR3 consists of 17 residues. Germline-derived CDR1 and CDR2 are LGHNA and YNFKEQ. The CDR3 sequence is CASSSRLAGGRADTQYF. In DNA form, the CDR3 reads TGTGCCAGCAGCTCCCGACTAGCGGGGGGGAGGGCAGATACGCAGTATTTT.

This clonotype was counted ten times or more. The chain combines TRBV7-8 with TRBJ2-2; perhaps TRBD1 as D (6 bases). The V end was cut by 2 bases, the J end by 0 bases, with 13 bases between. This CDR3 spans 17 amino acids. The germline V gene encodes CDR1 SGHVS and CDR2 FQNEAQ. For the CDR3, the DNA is TGTGCCAGCAGCTTATGGGGTCAGGGGTCGAACACCGGGGAGCTGTTTTTT. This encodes CASSLWGQGSNTGELFF.

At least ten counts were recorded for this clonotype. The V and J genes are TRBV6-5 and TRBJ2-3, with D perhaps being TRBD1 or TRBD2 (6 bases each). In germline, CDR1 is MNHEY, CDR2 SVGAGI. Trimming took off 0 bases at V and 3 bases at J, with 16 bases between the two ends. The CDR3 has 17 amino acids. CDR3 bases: TGTGCCAGCAGTTACTCGAGTTGGGGGGCCGGGACAGATACGCAGTATTTT. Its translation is CASSYSSWGAGTDTQYF.

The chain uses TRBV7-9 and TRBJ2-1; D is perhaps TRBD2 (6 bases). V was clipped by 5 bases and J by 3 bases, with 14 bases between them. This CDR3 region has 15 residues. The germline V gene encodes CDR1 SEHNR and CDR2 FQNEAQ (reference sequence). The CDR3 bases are TGTGCCAGCAGCCCTGCGGGGACCAACTACAATGAGCAGTTCTTC. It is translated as CASSPAGTNYNEQFF.

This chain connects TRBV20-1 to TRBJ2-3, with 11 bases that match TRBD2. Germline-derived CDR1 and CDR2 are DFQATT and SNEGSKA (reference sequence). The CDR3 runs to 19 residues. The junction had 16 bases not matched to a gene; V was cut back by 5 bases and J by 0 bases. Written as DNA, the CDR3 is TGCAGTGCTTCACCTAGCGGGGGGACACAACCCCCAAGCACAGATACGCAGTATTTT. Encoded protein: CSASPSGGTQPPSTDTQYF.

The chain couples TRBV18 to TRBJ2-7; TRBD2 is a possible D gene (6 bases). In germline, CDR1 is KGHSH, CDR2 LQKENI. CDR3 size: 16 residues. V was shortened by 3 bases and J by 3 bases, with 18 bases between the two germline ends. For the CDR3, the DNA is TGTGCCAGCTCACCGACGAGGGACTTGACCCTCTACGAGCAGTACTTC. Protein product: CASSPTRDLTLYEQYF.

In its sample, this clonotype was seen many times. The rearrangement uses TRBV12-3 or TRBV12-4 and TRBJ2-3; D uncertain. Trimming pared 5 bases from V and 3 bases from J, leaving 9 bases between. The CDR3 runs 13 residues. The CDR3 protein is CASSPDETDTQYF. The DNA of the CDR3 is TGTGCCAGCAGTCCGGACGAAACAGATACGCAGTATTTT.

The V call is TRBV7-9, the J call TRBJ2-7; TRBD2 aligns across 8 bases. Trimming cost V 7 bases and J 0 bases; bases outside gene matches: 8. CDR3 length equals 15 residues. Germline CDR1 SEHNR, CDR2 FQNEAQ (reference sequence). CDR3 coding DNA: TGTGCCAGCACACCTTTGCGGGGGGACTCCTACGAGCAGTACTTC. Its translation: CASTPLRGDSYEQYF.

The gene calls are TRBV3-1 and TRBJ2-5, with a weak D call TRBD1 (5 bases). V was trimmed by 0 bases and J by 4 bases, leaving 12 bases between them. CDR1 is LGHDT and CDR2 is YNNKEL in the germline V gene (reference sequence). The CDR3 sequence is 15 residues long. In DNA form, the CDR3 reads TGTGCCAGCAGCCAAGACCTGGGGCAGGGAGAGACCCAGTACTTC. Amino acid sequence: CASSQDLGQGETQYF.

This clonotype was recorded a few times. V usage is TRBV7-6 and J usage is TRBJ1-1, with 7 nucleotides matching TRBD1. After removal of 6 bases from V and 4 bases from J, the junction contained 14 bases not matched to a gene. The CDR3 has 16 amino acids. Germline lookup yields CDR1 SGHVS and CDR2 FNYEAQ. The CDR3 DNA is TGTGCCAGCAGTTCTAGCGGGGTAGGGGGCGTCACTGAAGCTTTCTTT. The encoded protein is CASSSSGVGGVTEAFF. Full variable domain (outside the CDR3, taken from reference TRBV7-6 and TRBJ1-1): GAGVSQSPRYKVTKRGQDVALRCDPISGHVSLYWYRQALGQGPEFLTYFNYEAQQDKSGLPNDRFSAERPEGSISTLTIQRTEQRDSAMYRCASSSSGVGGVTEAFFGQGTRLTVV.

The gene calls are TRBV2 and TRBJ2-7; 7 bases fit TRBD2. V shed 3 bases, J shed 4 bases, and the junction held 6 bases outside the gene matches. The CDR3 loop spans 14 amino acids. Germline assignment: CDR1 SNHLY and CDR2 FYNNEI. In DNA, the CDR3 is TGTGCCAGCAGTGAGACGGGGGGAGGGTACGAGCAGTACTTC. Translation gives CASSETGGGYEQYF.

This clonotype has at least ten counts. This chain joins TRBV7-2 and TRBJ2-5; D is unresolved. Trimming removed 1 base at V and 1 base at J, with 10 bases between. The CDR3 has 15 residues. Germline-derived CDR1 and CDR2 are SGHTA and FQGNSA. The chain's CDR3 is CASSLGVGVQETQYF. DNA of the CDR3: TGTGCCAGCAGCTTAGGGGTTGGGGTCCAAGAGACCCAGTACTTC.

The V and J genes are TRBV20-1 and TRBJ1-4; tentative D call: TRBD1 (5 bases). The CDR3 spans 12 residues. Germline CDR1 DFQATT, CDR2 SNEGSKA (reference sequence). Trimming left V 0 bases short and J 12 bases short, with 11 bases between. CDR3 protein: CSARDQGVELFF. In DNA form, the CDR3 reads TGCAGTGCTAGAGATCAGGGCGTAGAACTGTTTTTT.

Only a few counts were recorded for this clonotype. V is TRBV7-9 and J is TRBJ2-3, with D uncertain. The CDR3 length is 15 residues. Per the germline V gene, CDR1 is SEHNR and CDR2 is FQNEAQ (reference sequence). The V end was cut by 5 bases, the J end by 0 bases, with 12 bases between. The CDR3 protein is CASSDFRMSTDTQYF. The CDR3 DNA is TGTGCCAGCAGCGATTTTCGGATGAGCACAGATACGCAGTATTTT.

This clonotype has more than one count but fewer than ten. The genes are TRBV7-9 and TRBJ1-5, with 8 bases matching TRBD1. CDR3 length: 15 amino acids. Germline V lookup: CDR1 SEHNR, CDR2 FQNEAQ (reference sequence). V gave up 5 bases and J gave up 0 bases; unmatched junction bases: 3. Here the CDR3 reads CASSQQGDSNQPQHF. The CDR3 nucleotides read TGTGCCAGCAGCCAACAGGGGGATAGCAATCAGCCCCAGCATTTT.

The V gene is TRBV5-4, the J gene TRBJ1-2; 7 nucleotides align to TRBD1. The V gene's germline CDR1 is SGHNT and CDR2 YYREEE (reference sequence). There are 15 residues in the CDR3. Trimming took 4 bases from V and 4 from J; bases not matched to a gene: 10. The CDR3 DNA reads TGTGCCAGCAGCCCCGGGGTAGGGGGCGGCTATGGCTACACCTTC. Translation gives CASSPGVGGGYGYTF.

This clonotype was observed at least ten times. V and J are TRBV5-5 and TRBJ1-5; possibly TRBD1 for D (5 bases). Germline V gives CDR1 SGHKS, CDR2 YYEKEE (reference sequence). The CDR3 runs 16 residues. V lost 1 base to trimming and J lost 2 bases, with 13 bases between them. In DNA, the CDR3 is TGTGCCAGCAGCTTGACGGGGGAGGTTGGCAATCAGCCCCAGCATTTT. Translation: CASSLTGEVGNQPQHF. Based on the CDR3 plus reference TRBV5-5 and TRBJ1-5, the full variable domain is DAGVTQSPTHLIKTRGQQVTLRCSPISGHKSVSWYQQVLGQGPQFIFQYYEKEERGRGNFPDRFSARQFPNYSSELNVNALLLGDSALYLCASSLTGEVGNQPQHFGDGTRLSIL.

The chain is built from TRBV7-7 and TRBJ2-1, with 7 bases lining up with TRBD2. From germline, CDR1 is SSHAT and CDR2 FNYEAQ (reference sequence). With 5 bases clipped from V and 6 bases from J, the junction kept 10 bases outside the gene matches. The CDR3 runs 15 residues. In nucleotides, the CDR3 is TGTGCCAGCAGCCCGAGCTGGGGGGGAAGCAATGAGCAGTTCTTC. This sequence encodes CASSPSWGGSNEQFF.

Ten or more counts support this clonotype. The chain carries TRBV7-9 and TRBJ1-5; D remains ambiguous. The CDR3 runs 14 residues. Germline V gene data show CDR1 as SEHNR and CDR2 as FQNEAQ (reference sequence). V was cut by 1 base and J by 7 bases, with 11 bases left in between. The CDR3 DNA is TGTGCCAGCAGCTTAGAGGAGGGTGGCCAGCCCCAGCATTTT. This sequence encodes CASSLEEGGQPQHF. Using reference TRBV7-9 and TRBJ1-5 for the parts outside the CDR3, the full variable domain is DTGVSQNPRHKITKRGQNVTFRCDPISEHNRLYWYRQTLGQGPEFLTYFQNEAQLEKSRLLSDRFSAERPKGSFSTLEIQRTEQGDSAMYLCASSLEEGGQPQHFGDGTRLSIL.

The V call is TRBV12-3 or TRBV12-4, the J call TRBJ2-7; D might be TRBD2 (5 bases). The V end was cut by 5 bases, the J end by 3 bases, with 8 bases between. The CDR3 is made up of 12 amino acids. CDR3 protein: CASSAEDYEQYF. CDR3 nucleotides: TGTGCCAGCAGTGCGGAGGACTACGAGCAGTACTTC.